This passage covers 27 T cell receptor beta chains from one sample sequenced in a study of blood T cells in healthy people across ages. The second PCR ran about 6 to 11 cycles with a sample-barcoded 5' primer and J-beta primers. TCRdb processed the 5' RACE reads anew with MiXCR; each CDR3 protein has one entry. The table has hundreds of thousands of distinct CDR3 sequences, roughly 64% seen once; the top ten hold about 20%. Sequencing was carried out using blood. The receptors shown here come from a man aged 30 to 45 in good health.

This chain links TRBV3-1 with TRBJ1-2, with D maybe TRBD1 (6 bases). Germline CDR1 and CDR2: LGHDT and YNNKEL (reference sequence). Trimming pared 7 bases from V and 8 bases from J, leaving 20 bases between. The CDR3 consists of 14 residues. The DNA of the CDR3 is TGTGCCAGCACCCCAGGGGACCTCCGCTACGGCTACACCTTC. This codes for CASTPGDLRYGYTF.

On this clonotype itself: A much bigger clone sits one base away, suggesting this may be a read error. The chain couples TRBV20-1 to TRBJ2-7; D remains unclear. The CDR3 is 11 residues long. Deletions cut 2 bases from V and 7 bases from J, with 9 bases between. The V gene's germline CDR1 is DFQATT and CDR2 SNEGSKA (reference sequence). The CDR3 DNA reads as TGCAGTGCTAGACCTTACAATGAGCAGTACTTC. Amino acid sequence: CSARPYNEQYF.

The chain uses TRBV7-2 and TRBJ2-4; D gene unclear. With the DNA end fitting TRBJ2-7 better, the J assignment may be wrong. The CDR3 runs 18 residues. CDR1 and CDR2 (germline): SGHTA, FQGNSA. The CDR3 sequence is CASSLVPLSAGSNYEQYF. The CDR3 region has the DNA TGTGCCAGCAGCTTAGTTCCCCTATCCGCCGGGTCGAACTACGAGCAGTACTTC.

CDR3 bases: TGTGCCAGCGCCCGAGTCTCCTACAATGAGCAGTTCTTC. This sequence encodes CASARVSYNEQFF. The rearrangement uses TRBV7-9 and TRBJ2-1; D gene uncertain. The CDR3 has 13 residues. CDR1 is SEHNR and CDR2 is FQNEAQ in the germline V gene (reference sequence). V dropped 8 bases and J dropped 0 bases, with 8 bases sitting between them.

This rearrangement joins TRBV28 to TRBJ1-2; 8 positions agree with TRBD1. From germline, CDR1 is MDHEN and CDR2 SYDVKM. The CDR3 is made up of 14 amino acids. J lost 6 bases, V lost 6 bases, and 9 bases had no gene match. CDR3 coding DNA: TGTGCCAGCAGATCAGGGGGCGCTTCAGATGGCTACACCTTC. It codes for CASRSGGASDGYTF.

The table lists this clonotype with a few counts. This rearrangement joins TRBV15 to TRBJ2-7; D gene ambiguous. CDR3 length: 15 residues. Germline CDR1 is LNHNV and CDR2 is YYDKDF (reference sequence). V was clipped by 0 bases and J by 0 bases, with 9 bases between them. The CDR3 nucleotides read TGTGCCACCAGCAGAGATTTGGTCGGCTCCTACGAGCAGTACTTC. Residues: CATSRDLVGSYEQYF.

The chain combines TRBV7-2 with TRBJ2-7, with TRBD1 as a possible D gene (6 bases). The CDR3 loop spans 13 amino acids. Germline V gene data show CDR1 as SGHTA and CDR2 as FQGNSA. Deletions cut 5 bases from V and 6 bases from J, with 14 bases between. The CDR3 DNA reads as TGTGCCAGCAGCCGACAGGAGCTAAGCGAGCAGTACTTC. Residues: CASSRQELSEQYF.

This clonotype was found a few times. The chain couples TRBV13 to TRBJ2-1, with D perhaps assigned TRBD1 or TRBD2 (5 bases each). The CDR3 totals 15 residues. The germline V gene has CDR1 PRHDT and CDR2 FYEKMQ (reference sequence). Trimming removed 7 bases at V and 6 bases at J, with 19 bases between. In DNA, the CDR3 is TGTGCCAGCAATACCGGGACCCTCGGAGGCAATGAGCAGTTCTTC. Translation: CASNTGTLGGNEQFF.

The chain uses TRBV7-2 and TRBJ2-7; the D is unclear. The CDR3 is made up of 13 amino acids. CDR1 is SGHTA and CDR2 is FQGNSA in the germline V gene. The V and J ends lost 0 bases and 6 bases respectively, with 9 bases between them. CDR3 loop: CASSLAPFPEQYF. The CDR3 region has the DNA TGTGCCAGCAGCTTAGCACCCTTCCCCGAGCAGTACTTC.

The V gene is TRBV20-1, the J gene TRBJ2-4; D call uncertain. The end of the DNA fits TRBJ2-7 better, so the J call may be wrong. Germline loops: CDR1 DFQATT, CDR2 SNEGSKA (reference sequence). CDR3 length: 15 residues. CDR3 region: CSARDPNGSSYEQYF. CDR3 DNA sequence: TGCAGTGCTAGAGATCCCAACGGAAGCTCCTACGAGCAGTACTTC.

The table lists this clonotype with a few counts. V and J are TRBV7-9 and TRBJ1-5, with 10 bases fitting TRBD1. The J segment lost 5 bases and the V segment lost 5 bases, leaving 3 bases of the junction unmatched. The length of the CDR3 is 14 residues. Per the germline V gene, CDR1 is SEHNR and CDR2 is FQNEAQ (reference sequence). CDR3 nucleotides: TGTGCCAGCAGCCACGGACAGGGGGATCAGCCCCAGCATTTT. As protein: CASSHGQGDQPQHF.

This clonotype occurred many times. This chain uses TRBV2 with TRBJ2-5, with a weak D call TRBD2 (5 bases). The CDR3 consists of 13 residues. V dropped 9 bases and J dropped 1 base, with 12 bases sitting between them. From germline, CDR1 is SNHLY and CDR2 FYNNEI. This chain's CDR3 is CASILVPQETQYF. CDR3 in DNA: TGTGCCAGTATACTAGTCCCCCAAGAGACCCAGTACTTC. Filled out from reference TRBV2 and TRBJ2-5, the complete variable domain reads EPEVTQTPSHQVTQMGQEVILRCVPISNHLYFYWYRQILGQKVEFLVSFYNNEISEKSEIFDDQFSVERPDGSNFTLKIRSTKLEDSAMYFCASILVPQETQYFGPGTRLLVL.

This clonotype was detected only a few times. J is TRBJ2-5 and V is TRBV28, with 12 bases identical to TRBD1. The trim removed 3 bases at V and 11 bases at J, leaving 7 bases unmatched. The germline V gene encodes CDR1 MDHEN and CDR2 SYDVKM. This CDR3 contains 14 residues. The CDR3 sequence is CASSFRDRGREQYF. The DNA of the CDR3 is TGTGCCAGCAGTTTCAGGGACAGGGGGCGTGAGCAGTACTTC.

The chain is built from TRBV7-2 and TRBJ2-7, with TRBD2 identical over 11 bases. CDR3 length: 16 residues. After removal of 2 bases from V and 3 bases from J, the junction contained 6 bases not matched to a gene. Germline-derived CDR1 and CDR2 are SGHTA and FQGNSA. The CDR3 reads CASSLTSGGGGYEQYF. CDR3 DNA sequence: TGTGCCAGCAGCTTAACTAGCGGGGGAGGTGGCTACGAGCAGTACTTC.

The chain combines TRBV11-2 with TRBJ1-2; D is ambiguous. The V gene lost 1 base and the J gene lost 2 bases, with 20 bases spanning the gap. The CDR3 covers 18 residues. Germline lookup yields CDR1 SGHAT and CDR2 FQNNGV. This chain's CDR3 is CASSLVVPGLGRNYGYTF. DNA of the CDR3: TGTGCCAGCAGCTTAGTAGTACCCGGCCTTGGACGGAACTATGGCTACACCTTC.

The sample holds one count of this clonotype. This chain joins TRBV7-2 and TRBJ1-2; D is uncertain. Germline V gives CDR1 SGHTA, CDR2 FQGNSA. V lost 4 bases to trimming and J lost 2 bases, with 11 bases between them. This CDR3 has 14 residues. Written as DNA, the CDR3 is TGTGCCAGCAGCTCGAGGGTCACCAACTATGGCTACACCTTC. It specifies CASSSRVTNYGYTF.

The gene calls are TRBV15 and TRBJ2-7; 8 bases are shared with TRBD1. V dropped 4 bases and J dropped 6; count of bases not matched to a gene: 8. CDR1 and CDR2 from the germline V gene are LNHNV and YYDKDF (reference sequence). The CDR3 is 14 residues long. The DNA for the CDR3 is TGTGCCACCAGCACAGACAGGGGCCCCCGCGAGCAGTACTTC. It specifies CATSTDRGPREQYF.

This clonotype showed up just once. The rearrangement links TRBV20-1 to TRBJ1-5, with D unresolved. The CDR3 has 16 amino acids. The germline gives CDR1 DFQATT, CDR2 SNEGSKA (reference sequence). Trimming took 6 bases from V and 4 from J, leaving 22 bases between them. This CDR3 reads CSATQGNTARNQPQHF. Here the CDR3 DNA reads TGCAGTGCAACCCAAGGAAATACTGCTAGGAATCAGCCCCAGCATTTT.

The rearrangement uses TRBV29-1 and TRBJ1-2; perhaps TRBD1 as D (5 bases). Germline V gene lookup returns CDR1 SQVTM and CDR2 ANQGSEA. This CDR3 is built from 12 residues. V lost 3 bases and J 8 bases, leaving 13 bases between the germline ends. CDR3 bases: TGCAGCGTTGAGGTCCAGGGAAGCGGCTACACCTTC. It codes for CSVEVQGSGYTF.

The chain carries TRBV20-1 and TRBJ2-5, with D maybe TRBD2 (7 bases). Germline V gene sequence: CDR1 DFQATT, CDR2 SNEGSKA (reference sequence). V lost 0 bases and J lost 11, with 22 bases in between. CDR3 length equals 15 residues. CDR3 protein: CSARDGGTIGGEQYF. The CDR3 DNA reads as TGCAGTGCTAGAGATGGGGGAACAATAGGGGGGGAGCAGTACTTC.

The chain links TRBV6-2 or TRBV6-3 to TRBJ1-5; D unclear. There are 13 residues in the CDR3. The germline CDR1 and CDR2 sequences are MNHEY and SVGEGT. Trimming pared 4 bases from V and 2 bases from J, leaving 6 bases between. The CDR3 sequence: CASSSLGNQPQHF. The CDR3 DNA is TGTGCCAGCAGTTCCCTTGGCAATCAGCCCCAGCATTTT.

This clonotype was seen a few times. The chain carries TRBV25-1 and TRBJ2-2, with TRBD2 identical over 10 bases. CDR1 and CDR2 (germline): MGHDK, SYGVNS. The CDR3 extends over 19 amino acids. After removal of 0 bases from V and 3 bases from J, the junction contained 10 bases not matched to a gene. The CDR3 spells CASSEYSLAGAWDTGELFF. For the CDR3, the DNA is TGTGCCAGCAGTGAATATAGTCTAGCGGGAGCGTGGGACACCGGGGAGCTGTTTTTT.

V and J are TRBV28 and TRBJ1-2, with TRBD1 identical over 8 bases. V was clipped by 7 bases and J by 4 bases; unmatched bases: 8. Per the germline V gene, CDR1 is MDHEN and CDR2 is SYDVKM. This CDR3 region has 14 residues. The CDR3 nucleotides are TGTGCCAGCACGCGGACAGGGAACTTCTATGGCTACACCTTC. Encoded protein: CASTRTGNFYGYTF.

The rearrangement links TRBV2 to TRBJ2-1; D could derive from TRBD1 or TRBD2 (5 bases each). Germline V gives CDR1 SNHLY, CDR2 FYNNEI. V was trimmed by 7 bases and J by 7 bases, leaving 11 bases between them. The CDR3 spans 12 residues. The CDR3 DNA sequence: TGTGCCAGCAATGGGGGTGGGAATGAGCAGTTCTTC. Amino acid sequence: CASNGGGNEQFF.

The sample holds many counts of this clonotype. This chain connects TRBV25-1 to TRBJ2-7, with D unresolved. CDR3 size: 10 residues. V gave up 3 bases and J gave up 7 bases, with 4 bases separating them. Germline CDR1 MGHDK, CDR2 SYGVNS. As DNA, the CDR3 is TGTGCCAGCAGTGAGGGGGAGCAGTACTTC. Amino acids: CASSEGEQYF.

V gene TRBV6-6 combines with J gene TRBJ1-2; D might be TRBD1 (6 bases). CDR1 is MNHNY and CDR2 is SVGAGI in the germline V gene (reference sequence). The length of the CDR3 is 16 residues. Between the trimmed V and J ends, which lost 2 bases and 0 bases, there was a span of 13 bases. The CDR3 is CASSYDRKATNYGYTF. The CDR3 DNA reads TGTGCCAGCAGTTACGACAGGAAAGCGACTAACTATGGCTACACCTTC.

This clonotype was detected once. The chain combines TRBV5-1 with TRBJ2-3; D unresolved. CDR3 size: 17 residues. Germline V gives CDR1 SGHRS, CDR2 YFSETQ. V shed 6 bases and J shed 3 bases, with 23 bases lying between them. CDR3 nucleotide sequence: TGCGCCAGCAAACTCTCTTTTATGGGGATAGCTACAGATACGCAGTATTTT. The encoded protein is CASKLSFMGIATDTQYF.